This T cell receptor (beta chain) was recovered during a study of T cells in Graves' hyperthyroidism and ophthalmopathy. CDR3 length: 10 residues. CDR1 is MNHNS, CDR2 SASEGT, per germline. V was cut by 10 bases and J by 9 bases, with 13 bases left in between. Findings and caveats of the study: Ophthalmopathy got predicted by the model a median roughly six months before its onset. In the blood, most expanded thyroid clonotypes above 0.001 appeared as well.

The sample holds many counts of this clonotype. Its matching antigen is unknown. From RNA transcripts, TCR beta CDR3 regions were amplified. The HTBI primer set was used in a first-round RT-PCR of the TCR CDR3. One entry per CDR3 protein, called by TCRdb with MiXCR from the multiplex PCR reads. This sample has about 300,000 distinct CDR3 sequences, with roughly 19% found just once. Subjects with ophthalmopathy showed a Clinical Activity Score no lower than 3, a NOSPECS grade no lower than 4, and a duration shorter than 3 months. PBMCs came from less than 11 ml fresh peripheral blood. What was sequenced was blood. The chain carries TRBV6-1 and TRBJ2-7, with D unclear. This TCR was recovered from a man in his fifties or sixties with Graves' ophthalmopathy. DNA for the CDR3: TGTGCCACCCACTACGAGCGGCAGTACTTC. Protein sequence: CATHYERQYF.